Shown below are 21 T cell receptor beta chains from a single sample sequenced in a study of post-analysis software for immune sequencing data. Points from the study as a whole: Patients had higher frequencies than controls of about 5 TRBV segments, including TRBV5-6, TRBV5-1 and TRBV20-1.

No antigen is known for these receptors. The library was made from cDNA and included unique molecular identifiers. Via MiXCR, TCRdb re-called the PCR reads, giving one row per CDR3 protein. The table includes approximately 360,000 distinct CDR3 sequences, less than 40% detected once. The sequenced material came from blood. The source of these receptors is a girl aged 10 to 17 with multiple sclerosis.

The table lists this clonotype with a few counts. V usage is TRBV29-1 and J usage is TRBJ2-5; TRBD1 aligns across 9 bases. The end of the DNA fits TRBJ2-7 better, so the J call may be wrong. This CDR3 has 13 amino acids. Germline V gene sequence: CDR1 SQVTM, CDR2 ANQGSEA. The DNA of the CDR3 is TGCAGCGTCCGAGACAGGGGGATCGACGAGCAGTACTTC. Its protein is CSVRDRGIDEQYF.

This clonotype was recorded a few times. The genes are TRBV27 and TRBJ1-6; D not resolved. Trimming left V 4 bases short and J 9 bases short, with 10 bases between. CDR1 is MNHEY, CDR2 SMNVEV, per germline (reference sequence). This CDR3 spans 13 amino acids. The CDR3, as DNA: TGTGCCAGCAGTTCGACCTTGCGTTCACCCCTCCACTTT. This gives the protein CASSSTLRSPLHF.

In this sample, this clonotype turned up a few times. The chain joins TRBV4-3 to TRBJ1-4, with 9 bases that match TRBD1. The length of the CDR3 is 17 residues. J was trimmed by 4 bases and V by 0 bases; bases with no gene match: 6. From germline, CDR1 is LGHNA and CDR2 YSLEER. The CDR3: CASSQDETGGFNEKLFF. The CDR3, as DNA: TGCGCCAGCAGCCAAGATGAGACAGGGGGTTTTAATGAAAAACTGTTTTTT.

The chain couples TRBV18 to TRBJ2-1; perhaps TRBD1 as D (5 bases). V lost 4 bases, J lost 6 bases, and 13 bases lay in between. Germline lookup yields CDR1 KGHSH and CDR2 LQKENI. The CDR3 runs 14 residues. The CDR3 sequence is CASSLQRQINEQFF. The CDR3 DNA sequence: TGTGCCAGCTCACTCCAAAGACAGATCAATGAGCAGTTCTTC.

CDR3 amino acids: CASGHPMEQYF. The CDR3 DNA is TGTGCTAGTGGCCACCCAATGGAGCAGTACTTC. The chain has TRBV12-5 and TRBJ2-7; D uncertain. From germline, CDR1 is LGHNT and CDR2 FRNRAP. This CDR3 contains 11 residues. The V and J ends lost 6 bases and 7 bases respectively, with 10 bases between them. Filled out from reference TRBV12-5 and TRBJ2-7, the complete variable domain reads DARVTQTPRHKVTEMGQEVTMRCQPILGHNTVFWYRQTMMQGLELLAYFRNRAPLDDSGMPKDRFSAEMPDATLATLKIQPSEPRDSAVYFCASGHPMEQYFGPGTRLTVT.

This clonotype was found a few times. V is TRBV5-1 and J is TRBJ2-7, with D tentatively TRBD2 (6 bases). V lost 4 bases and J lost 2, with 13 bases in between. CDR1 and CDR2 (germline): SGHRS, YFSETQ. CDR3 size: 14 residues. The CDR3 reads CASSPGTPAYEQYF. Here the CDR3 DNA reads TGCGCCAGCAGCCCCGGGACTCCCGCCTACGAGCAGTACTTC.

This clonotype turned up a few times. The chain links TRBV6-1 to TRBJ2-3; D possibly corresponds to TRBD1 (6 bases). Trimming stripped 7 bases from V and 2 bases from J, with 22 bases between. The germline V gene encodes CDR1 MNHNS and CDR2 SASEGT. CDR3 length: 17 amino acids. The CDR3 protein is CASIRSNPGHLTDTQYF. As DNA, the CDR3 is TGTGCCAGCATCCGGTCGAACCCGGGACACCTCACAGATACGCAGTATTTT.

This clonotype has only a few counts. The chain couples TRBV6-6 to TRBJ2-7, with TRBD1 identical over 7 bases. The tail of the sequence fits TRBJ2-4 better, so the J call may be wrong. Germline V gene lookup returns CDR1 MNHNY and CDR2 SVGAGI (reference sequence). This CDR3 has 13 amino acids. The CDR3 reads CASRRQGDNIQYF. Here the CDR3 DNA reads TGTGCCAGCAGAAGACAGGGAGACAACATTCAGTACTTC.

This clonotype was found many times. The V gene is TRBV7-3, the J gene TRBJ2-5, with D possibly matching TRBD2 (6 bases). V was shortened by 5 bases and J by 5 bases, with 12 bases between the two germline ends. The germline V gene has CDR1 SGHTA and CDR2 FQGTGA. This CDR3 is 13 amino acids long. The CDR3 DNA follows: TGTGCCAGCAGCCTCGGGACTGGCGAGACCCAGTACTTC. Translating it yields CASSLGTGETQYF.

This clonotype has a handful of counts. The chain couples TRBV6-5 to TRBJ2-3; 11 bases are a match to TRBD1. The CDR3 is 16 residues long. CDR1 is MNHEY, CDR2 SVGAGI, per germline. V shed 6 bases and J 3 bases; nucleotides not matched to a gene: 8. The CDR3 bases are TGTGCCAGCAGCTCCTGGACAGGGGGCGGTACAGATACGCAGTATTTT. It translates to CASSSWTGGGTDTQYF.

In this sample, this clonotype turned up a few times. CDR3 region: CASSLTPWGDQEKLFF. The CDR3 region has the DNA TGTGCCAGCAGTTTAACCCCATGGGGGGATCAGGAAAAACTGTTTTTT. The chain uses TRBV27 and TRBJ1-4, with a tentative D call TRBD1 (5 bases). V was trimmed by 2 bases and J by 8 bases, leaving 18 bases between them. The germline V gene encodes CDR1 MNHEY and CDR2 SMNVEV (reference sequence). This CDR3 has 16 amino acids.

The V call is TRBV19, the J call TRBJ2-3; 13 nucleotides align to TRBD2. The CDR3 is 16 residues long. CDR1 LNHDA and CDR2 SQIVND come from the germline V gene (reference sequence). J lost 0 bases, V lost 6 bases, and 3 bases had no gene match. The CDR3 region has the DNA TGTGCCAGTAGCCGGACTAGCGGGGGAAGCACAGATACGCAGTATTTT. Protein: CASSRTSGGSTDTQYF.

This clonotype was recorded at least ten times. The chain joins TRBV6-1 to TRBJ2-7; possibly TRBD1 for D (6 bases). Trimming stripped 4 bases from V and 4 bases from J, with 11 bases between. Germline V gene sequence: CDR1 MNHNS, CDR2 SASEGT. CDR3 length: 13 amino acids. CDR3 sequence: CASSATGLYEQYF. The DNA for the CDR3 is TGTGCCAGCAGTGCTACAGGGTTATACGAGCAGTACTTC.

This clonotype was detected once. The genes are TRBV15 and TRBJ1-6, with no clear D. Trimming took off 3 bases at V and 7 bases at J, with 4 bases between the two ends. This CDR3 comprises 12 residues. From germline, CDR1 is LNHNV and CDR2 YYDKDF (reference sequence). CDR3 DNA: TGTGCCACCAGCAGGTCCAATTCACCCCTCCACTTT. This encodes CATSRSNSPLHF.

The chain links TRBV12-3 or TRBV12-4 to TRBJ1-6, with 9 bases lining up with TRBD1. Losses at the gene ends were 5 bases for V and 7 bases for J; bases not matched to a gene: 6. There are 15 residues in the CDR3. CDR3 loop: CASSLGQGENSPLHF. For the CDR3, the DNA is TGTGCCAGCAGTCTGGGACAGGGAGAAAATTCACCCCTCCACTTT.

V and J are TRBV7-2 and TRBJ2-7, with 8 bases lining up with TRBD1. V trimming: 3 bases; J trimming: 3 bases; junction bases outside the gene matches: 4. Per the germline V gene, CDR1 is SGHTA and CDR2 is FQGNSA. There are 14 residues in the CDR3. Written as DNA, the CDR3 is TGTGCCAGCAGCTTGATGGACAGGGACTACGAGCAGTACTTC. It codes for CASSLMDRDYEQYF.

In its sample, this clonotype was seen many times. The chain combines TRBV10-2 with TRBJ2-3, with TRBD2 matching over 10 bases. From germline, CDR1 is WSHSY and CDR2 SAAADI. The CDR3 loop spans 15 amino acids. The V gene end was trimmed by 6 bases and the J gene end by 3 bases; junction bases not matched to a gene: 6. In nucleotides, the CDR3 is TGCGCCAGCAGCTATGGACTAGCGGAAACAGATACGCAGTATTTT. It is translated as CASSYGLAETDTQYF.

CDR3 sequence (DNA): TGCGCCAGCAGCTTGGAGACGGACTTGCTAGGGGGGACCCAGTACTTC. It specifies CASSLETDLLGGTQYF. The rearrangement uses TRBV5-1 and TRBJ2-5, with D maybe TRBD1 (6 bases). This CDR3 comprises 16 residues. Per germline, CDR1 SGHRS and CDR2 YFSETQ. Trimming took off 0 bases at V and 7 bases at J, with 19 bases between the two ends.

This chain joins TRBV27 and TRBJ1-3, with TRBD1 as a possible D gene (5 bases). The CDR3 consists of 13 residues. Trimming pared 6 bases from V and 1 base from J, leaving 7 bases between. Per the germline V gene, CDR1 is MNHEY and CDR2 is SMNVEV (reference sequence). The CDR3 sequence: CASRRTSGNTIYF. CDR3 nucleotide sequence: TGTGCCAGCAGGCGGACATCTGGAAACACCATATATTTT.

V usage is TRBV6-5 and J usage is TRBJ2-7; unclear D gene. The CDR3 has 14 residues. In germline, CDR1 is MNHEY, CDR2 SVGAGI. Trimming shortened V by 2 bases and J by 0 bases, and 8 bases separated the two germline ends. The CDR3 nucleotides read TGTGCCAGCAGTTACGGGTGGCCCTCCTACGAGCAGTACTTC. It codes for CASSYGWPSYEQYF.

This clonotype has only a few counts. V and J are TRBV6-5 and TRBJ1-1; 12 positions match TRBD1. CDR1 and CDR2 (germline): MNHEY, SVGAGI. The V gene end was trimmed by 4 bases and the J gene end by 8 bases; junction bases not matched to a gene: 5. The CDR3 spans 14 residues. The CDR3 here is CASSSGTGGAEAFF. The CDR3 DNA sequence: TGTGCCAGCAGTTCCGGGACAGGGGGCGCGGAAGCTTTCTTT.